The 4 T cell receptor beta chains listed next were all sequenced from one sample in a study of blood T cell repertoires in COVID-19. The assay was immunoSEQ multiplex PCR, and TCRdb's table has in-frame clones only and misses some. The repertoire consists of under 450,000 clones, with 91% occurring once and the leading ten covering about 0.83%. Sequenced input: PBMCs or T cells enriched from blood (not recorded which). These receptors came from a middle-aged woman who had been exposed to COVID-19.

V usage is TRBV18 and J usage is TRBJ2-1; a weak D match, TRBD2 (5 bases). The germline gives CDR1 KGHSH, CDR2 LQKENI. V was cut by 6 bases and J by 10 bases, with 13 bases left in between. This CDR3 contains 12 residues. The chain's CDR3 is CASSPREGEQFF. CDR3 nucleotides: TGTGCCAGCTCGCCGAGGGAAGGGGAGCAGTTCTTC.

This chain uses TRBV30 with TRBJ2-7, with 12 nucleotides matching TRBD2. Germline V gene data show CDR1 as GTSNPN and CDR2 as SVGIG (reference sequence). The CDR3 is made up of 15 amino acids. With V trimmed by 3 bases and J by 1 base, 4 bases remained unmatched. The CDR3 protein is CAWRWGLAGSYEQYF. CDR3 coding DNA: TGTGCCTGGAGGTGGGGACTAGCGGGTTCCTACGAGCAGTACTTC.

This clone was observed once. The genes are TRBV15 and TRBJ2-2; D unresolved. The germline CDR1 and CDR2 sequences are LNHNV and YYDKDF (reference sequence). Trimming cost V 9 bases and J 1 base, with 9 bases left between them. This CDR3 is 13 amino acids long. The CDR3 reads CATRHLNTGELFF. DNA for the CDR3: TGTGCCACTAGACACCTGAACACCGGGGAGCTGTTTTTT.

The V gene is TRBV29-1, the J gene TRBJ1-2, with D unclear. The V and J ends lost 1 base and 13 bases respectively, with 19 bases between them. The germline V gene encodes CDR1 SQVTM and CDR2 ANQGSEA. The CDR3 runs 13 residues. The CDR3 loop reads CSVEGVVDGHGTF. In DNA form, the CDR3 reads TGCAGCGTTGAAGGAGTCGTTGATGGGCATGGCACCTTC. The full variable domain, in which reference TRBV29-1 and TRBJ1-2 provide the parts outside the CDR3, is SAVISQKPSRDICQRGTSLTIQCQVDSQVTMMFWYRQQPGQSLTLIATANQGSEATYESGFVIDKFPISRPNLTFSTLTVSNMSPEDSSIYLCSVEGVVDGHGTFGSGTRLTVV.